The 4 T cell receptor beta chains presented below share a single source sample, sequenced in a study of shared clonotypes between healthy human individuals (dated by TCRdb to 2020 to 2022). To prepare the library, the immunoSEQ multiplex PCR assay was applied. What TCRdb holds here is the immuneACCESS table cut down to in-frame rearrangements. Part of the clones is not present; checked against another copy, under half of the missing clones reflect an unresolved V gene, and the others are unexplained. This sample has about 2.4 million clones in its table, and over 85% of those were observed once. The top ten clones comprise about 0.34% of the sample. The specimen was naive CD4+ T cells from PBMCs. This specimen's cell subset or site label, per the study, means: CD45RA+ positively selected. Source of these receptors: a young man in good health. Some clones in this sample may be carry-over from other donors' samples.

As regards this clone: The same CDR3 can be traced to other DNA sequences in this sample. The V and J genes are TRBV9 and TRBJ2-1; the D gene is possibly TRBD2 (6 bases). The length of the CDR3 is 15 residues. CDR1 and CDR2 from the germline V gene are SGDLS and YYNGEE. V dropped 0 bases and J dropped 3 bases, with 10 bases sitting between them. The CDR3 coding sequence is TGTGCCAGCAGCGTAGCGGGAGACGTCTACAATGAGCAGTTCTTC. It encodes CASSVAGDVYNEQFF.

Points on this clone: This sample also contains other DNA sequences that code for the same CDR3. The gene calls are TRBV9 and TRBJ2-1, with 7 bases matching TRBD2. Germline CDR1 reads SGDLS; CDR2 reads YYNGEE. This CDR3 has 15 amino acids. V was pared by 0 bases and J by 3 bases, with 3 bases of the junction left unmatched. CDR3 sequence (DNA): TGTGCCAGCAGCGTAGCTAGCGGAAACTACAATGAGCAGTTCTTC. Its protein is CASSVASGNYNEQFF. The whole variable domain, remainder taken from reference TRBV9 and TRBJ2-1, is DSGVTQTPKHLITATGQRVTLRCSPRSGDLSVYWYQQSLDQGLQFLIQYYNGEERAKGNILERFSAQQFPDLHSELNLSSLELGDSALYFCASSVASGNYNEQFFGPGTRLTVL.

This clone was counted a single time. This rearrangement joins TRBV19 to TRBJ2-2, with D maybe TRBD2 (6 bases). The V gene lost 6 bases and the J gene lost 5 bases, with 16 bases spanning the gap. The CDR3 extends over 15 amino acids. Germline V gene data show CDR1 as LNHDA and CDR2 as SQIVND (reference sequence). CDR3 bases: TGTGCCAGTAGAACCCGGGACTCCCTGACCGGGGAGCTGTTTTTT. It translates to CASRTRDSLTGELFF.

The chain is built from TRBV29-1 and TRBJ2-3; D is ambiguous. Looked up from germline, CDR1 is SQVTM and CDR2 is ANQGSEA. The CDR3 covers 11 residues. V gave up 2 bases and J gave up 8 bases, with 8 bases separating them. This CDR3 reads CSVEKGGTQYF. The DNA of the CDR3 is TGCAGCGTTGAAAAAGGTGGTACGCAGTATTTT.